Reported below is one T cell receptor beta chain. The antigen is not known. These data originate in a study of long-term antiretroviral therapy in people with HIV. Study-wide findings and caveats: The clones with expansion before ART were dominant in the repertoire at all time points.

An immunoSEQ assay, version v3.0, was performed at survey level. Per sample, sequencing targeted about 40,000-55,000 T-cell genomes. TCRdb's copy holds only in-frame clones and misses some; the assay was immunoSEQ multiplex PCR. The sample has tens of thousands of clones, around 82% seen once. The sequences come from unsorted PBMCs, collected 0.5 years after starting antiretroviral therapy. The receptor was derived from a woman aged 40 to 50 with HIV.

CDR3 loop: CASRTAGGHTGELFF. The CDR3 DNA sequence: TGTGCCAGCAGGACAGCGGGGGGTCACACCGGGGAGCTGTTTTTT. The chain uses TRBV28 and TRBJ2-2; 9 positions match TRBD2. CDR1 and CDR2 from the germline V gene are MDHEN and SYDVKM. Trimming took 6 bases from V and 3 from J; bases not matched to a gene: 5. The CDR3 is made up of 15 amino acids.